Presented here are 31 T cell receptor beta chains from one specimen sequenced in a study of cytomegalovirus exposure and HLA in healthy donors. 13 Jbeta primers and 60 Vbeta primers were used for the PCR. The table came from immunoSEQ multiplex PCR; TCRdb's copy has only in-frame clones and leaves some out. The table includes over 140,000 clones, more than 75% detected once. Material: PBMCs. The receptors derive from a man between 50 and 59 years old in good health and CMV-seronegative.

J is TRBJ2-7 and V is TRBV7-8, with D tentatively TRBD2 (5 bases). This CDR3 is 16 amino acids long. In germline, CDR1 is SGHVS, CDR2 FQNEAQ. V was clipped by 5 bases and J by 7 bases, with 24 bases between them. CDR3 in DNA: TGTGCCAGCAGCCTATACCCGGGGTTAGAGGTTCGGGAGCAGTACTTC. Residues: CASSLYPGLEVREQYF.

V is TRBV4-2 and J is TRBJ2-5; 10 bases match TRBD2. Germline-derived CDR1 and CDR2 are LGHNA and YNFKEQ. Trimming at V came to 2 bases and at J to 1 base, leaving 7 bases not matched to a gene. The CDR3 is 17 residues long. CDR3 sequence: CASSQLSASGGQETQYF. DNA of the CDR3: TGTGCCAGCAGCCAATTGTCGGCTAGCGGGGGCCAAGAGACCCAGTACTTC.

The chain's CDR3 is CASSPEVAGTNYGYTF. CDR3 in DNA: TGTGCCAGCTCACCAGAAGTTGCCGGGACTAACTATGGCTACACCTTC. The chain employs TRBV18 and TRBJ1-2; D is ambiguous. The CDR3 covers 16 residues. Germline values: CDR1 KGHSH, CDR2 LQKENI. Deletions cut 2 bases from V and 0 bases from J, with 13 bases between.

This chain uses TRBV18 with TRBJ2-7; 11 bases line up with TRBD2. J gave up 6 bases and V 6 bases, and 10 bases lay outside the gene matches. CDR1 KGHSH and CDR2 LQKENI come from the germline V gene. The CDR3 loop spans 15 amino acids. In DNA form, the CDR3 reads TGTGCCAGCTCCCCCGGGACTAGCGGTTTAGGCGAGCAGTACTTC. Its protein product is CASSPGTSGLGEQYF.

CDR3 loop: CASSLGGGPNYGYTF. The CDR3 DNA follows: TGTGCCAGCAGCTTAGGTGGGGGCCCTAACTATGGCTACACCTTC. The V and J genes are TRBV28 and TRBJ1-2; possibly TRBD1 for D (6 bases). The CDR3 has 15 amino acids. Trimming removed 6 bases from V and 0 bases from J, with 14 bases in between. From germline, CDR1 is MDHEN and CDR2 SYDVKM.

This rearrangement joins TRBV5-4 to TRBJ2-5; TRBD1 matches at 11 bases. V gave up 3 bases and J gave up 4 bases; unmatched junction bases: 8. CDR1 and CDR2 (germline): SGHNT, YYREEE (reference sequence). This CDR3 contains 16 residues. The CDR3 nucleotides are TGTGCCAGCAGCTACCGGACAGGGGGCGAGAGAGAGACCCAGTACTTC. Translating gives CASSYRTGGERETQYF.

This chain links TRBV25-1 with TRBJ2-3, with 9 bases aligning to TRBD2. After removal of 7 bases from V and 7 bases from J, the junction contained 6 bases not matched to a gene. Germline loops: CDR1 MGHDK, CDR2 SYGVNS. The CDR3 consists of 13 residues. This chain's CDR3 is CASTGSGGHTQYF. The CDR3 nucleotides read TGTGCCAGCACCGGGAGCGGGGGGCATACGCAGTATTTT.

This clone appeared once. The V call is TRBV4-2, the J call TRBJ2-7; weak D call: TRBD2 (6 bases). This CDR3 contains 14 residues. Trimming cost V 5 bases and J 2 bases, with 13 bases left between them. The germline V gene has CDR1 LGHNA and CDR2 YNFKEQ. The CDR3 protein is CASSGSGHTYEQYF. DNA for the CDR3: TGTGCCAGCAGCGGCAGCGGGCATACCTACGAGCAGTACTTC.

This chain links TRBV6-1 with TRBJ2-1; 11 bases map to TRBD1. The ends lost 4 bases at V and 5 bases at J; junction bases unmatched: 7. The CDR3 totals 16 residues. In germline, CDR1 is MNHNS, CDR2 SASEGT. DNA of the CDR3: TGTGCCAGCAGTGGGGACAGGGGGGTTGATCACAATGAGCAGTTCTTC. Amino acid sequence: CASSGDRGVDHNEQFF.

The chain has TRBV5-6 and TRBJ2-7; 11 positions agree with TRBD2. Germline V gives CDR1 SGHDT, CDR2 YYEEEE. The CDR3 is 16 amino acids. The ends lost 4 bases at V and 2 bases at J; junction bases unmatched: 8. CDR3 in DNA: TGTGCCAGCAGCCCAGGACTAGCGGGCAACCCCTACGAGCAGTACTTC. Encoded protein: CASSPGLAGNPYEQYF. Full variable domain (rest looked up from reference TRBV5-6 and TRBJ2-7): DAGVTQSPTHLIKTRGQQVTLRCSPKSGHDTVSWYQQALGQGPQFIFQYYEEEERQRGNFPDRFSGHQFPNYSSELNVNALLLGDSALYLCASSPGLAGNPYEQYFGPGTRLTVT.

This chain connects TRBV4-2 to TRBJ1-6, with 8 bases matching TRBD1. Unmatched junction bases numbered 4, after V lost 0 bases and J lost 6 bases. The germline V gene has CDR1 LGHNA and CDR2 YNFKEQ. The CDR3 runs 16 residues. Here the CDR3 DNA reads TGTGCCAGCAGCCAAGAGCTGGGGACAGGTAATTCACCCCTCCACTTT. It specifies CASSQELGTGNSPLHF.

The rearrangement links TRBV18 to TRBJ2-1; 10 nucleotides align to TRBD1. This CDR3 contains 17 residues. The germline CDR1 and CDR2 sequences are KGHSH and LQKENI. The V gene end was trimmed by 4 bases and the J gene end by 5 bases; junction bases not matched to a gene: 11. This CDR3 reads CASSLPKGQGTNNEQFF. CDR3 DNA sequence: TGTGCCAGCTCACTCCCGAAGGGACAGGGGACGAACAATGAGCAGTTCTTC.

V is TRBV18 and J is TRBJ1-2, with D unclear. The V gene's germline CDR1 is KGHSH and CDR2 LQKENI. The germline V and J ends were trimmed by 4 bases and 2 bases, with 11 bases remaining between them. The CDR3 is 14 residues long. DNA for the CDR3: TGTGCCAGCTCACACCTAGACGGGAACTATGGCTACACCTTC. This gives the protein CASSHLDGNYGYTF.

The chain links TRBV4-2 to TRBJ1-6; weak D call: TRBD1 (5 bases). The CDR3 loop spans 19 amino acids. V was trimmed by 1 base and J by 14 bases, leaving 30 bases between them. Per germline, CDR1 LGHNA and CDR2 YNFKEQ. CDR3 coding DNA: TGTGCCAGCAGCCAAGTTCTGAAACGTCACTCCCAACAGGCGGCCGCCCTCCACTTT. The encoded protein is CASSQVLKRHSQQAAALHF.

The chain employs TRBV5-4 and TRBJ1-2; TRBD1 matches 8 bases. CDR3 size: 14 residues. The junction had 6 bases not matched to a gene; V was cut back by 0 bases and J by 8 bases. Per germline, CDR1 SGHNT and CDR2 YYREEE (reference sequence). The CDR3 reads CASSLEQGAGGYTF. DNA of the CDR3: TGTGCCAGCAGCTTGGAGCAGGGGGCGGGAGGCTACACCTTC.

The rearrangement links TRBV28 to TRBJ2-2; 7 bases align to TRBD2. Germline CDR1 is MDHEN and CDR2 is SYDVKM. The CDR3 is made up of 13 amino acids. The junction had 8 bases not matched to a gene; V was cut back by 10 bases and J by 6 bases. CDR3 sequence reads: CATKGEGAGELFF. DNA for the CDR3: TGTGCCACAAAAGGGGAGGGTGCCGGGGAGCTGTTTTTT.

The J gene is TRBJ1-4, the V gene TRBV5-6; 7 bases fit TRBD1. CDR1 SGHDT and CDR2 YYEEEE come from the germline V gene. The J segment lost 8 bases and the V segment lost 0 bases, leaving 7 bases of the junction unmatched. There are 15 residues in the CDR3. The CDR3 protein is CASSLGLQGDEKLFF. Written as DNA, the CDR3 is TGTGCCAGCAGCTTGGGTTTGCAGGGGGACGAAAAACTGTTTTTT.

The CDR3 coding sequence is TGTGCCAGCTCACCAAACCAGGGACAGACAAACTACGAGCAGTACTTC. Protein: CASSPNQGQTNYEQYF. This chain joins TRBV18 and TRBJ2-7; 7 bases map to TRBD1. The V segment lost 2 bases and the J segment 3 bases; nucleotides outside the gene matches: 10. The CDR3 loop spans 16 amino acids. Per germline, CDR1 KGHSH and CDR2 LQKENI.

This chain connects TRBV5-8 to TRBJ1-5, with TRBD1 matching over 8 bases. The germline V gene has CDR1 SGHTS and CDR2 YDEGEE. The V gene end was trimmed by 4 bases and the J gene end by 0 bases; junction bases not matched to a gene: 6. This CDR3 region has 16 residues. CDR3 residues: CASSPRTGTSNQPQHF. In DNA, the CDR3 is TGTGCCAGCAGCCCCAGGACAGGGACTAGCAATCAGCCCCAGCATTTT.

In this sample, this clone turned up a few times. The V gene is TRBV5-5, the J gene TRBJ1-1; D is unresolved. Germline V gene lookup returns CDR1 SGHKS and CDR2 YYEKEE (reference sequence). The V end was cut by 0 bases, the J end by 0 bases, with 6 bases between. The CDR3 consists of 14 residues. CDR3 bases: TGTGCCAGCAGCTTGGGACACGTGAACACTGAAGCTTTCTTT. Protein sequence: CASSLGHVNTEAFF.

V and J are TRBV11-3 and TRBJ2-7; TRBD1 aligns across 9 bases. This CDR3 is 13 amino acids long. CDR1 is SGHNT and CDR2 is YENEEA in the germline V gene. J was trimmed by 1 base and V by 8 bases; bases with no gene match: 3. The CDR3 region has the DNA TGTGCCAGCGGGGGGACAGGGTCCTACGAGCAGTACTTC. This codes for CASGGTGSYEQYF.

This clone was found a few times. The chain couples TRBV28 to TRBJ2-1, with D unresolved. Germline V CDR1 and CDR2: MDHEN, SYDVKM. The length of the CDR3 is 12 residues. Trimming removed 2 bases at V and 5 bases at J, with 4 bases between. CDR3 sequence reads: CASSLLNNEQFF. Written as DNA, the CDR3 is TGTGCCAGCAGTTTACTAAACAATGAGCAGTTCTTC.

There are a few counts of this clone. The J gene is TRBJ2-7, the V gene TRBV5-6; weak D call: TRBD1 (5 bases). Between the trimmed V and J ends, which lost 0 bases and 1 base, there was a span of 5 bases. The CDR3 is 13 residues long. Germline V gives CDR1 SGHDT, CDR2 YYEEEE. The CDR3 bases are TGTGCCAGCAGCTTGGACAGGTCCTACGAGCAGTACTTC. Its protein product is CASSLDRSYEQYF.

This clone has only a few counts. This chain connects TRBV6-5 to TRBJ1-4; TRBD1 agrees at 8 bases. With V trimmed by 5 bases and J by 6 bases, 2 bases remained unmatched. The CDR3 extends over 13 amino acids. Germline lookup yields CDR1 MNHEY and CDR2 SVGAGI. The CDR3 here is CASSRTGYEKLFF. The DNA of the CDR3 is TGTGCCAGCAGTAGGACAGGGTATGAAAAACTGTTTTTT.

CDR3: CAWGRGTVQETQYF. In nucleotides, the CDR3 is TGTGCCTGGGGGCGCGGGACAGTTCAAGAGACCCAGTACTTC. The J gene is TRBJ2-5, the V gene TRBV30; possible D gene TRBD1, 7 bases. Germline CDR1 reads GTSNPN; CDR2 reads SVGIG (reference sequence). This CDR3 has 14 amino acids. Between the trimmed V and J ends, which lost 5 bases and 2 bases, there was a span of 15 bases.

The CDR3 spells CASGLSASGGYNEQFF. The CDR3 DNA follows: TGTGCTAGTGGTTTGTCGGCTAGCGGGGGTTACAATGAGCAGTTCTTC. The V call is TRBV12-5, the J call TRBJ2-1; 10 nucleotides agree with TRBD2. V shed 2 bases and J 4 bases; nucleotides not matched to a gene: 5. CDR1 is LGHNT, CDR2 FRNRAP, per germline. This CDR3 spans 16 amino acids.

This sequence joins TRBV29-1 and TRBJ1-1; 11 nucleotides align to TRBD1. Germline V gives CDR1 SQVTM, CDR2 ANQGSEA. The CDR3 length is 20 residues. Trimming at V came to 0 bases and at J to 3 bases, leaving 18 bases not matched to a gene. CDR3 nucleotides: TGCAGCGTTGAAGACTATAACCCCCCCTTGGGACAGGGGGAGGACACTGAAGCTTTCTTT. This encodes CSVEDYNPPLGQGEDTEAFF.

This sequence joins TRBV11-2 and TRBJ2-7; D remains ambiguous. Germline CDR1 is SGHAT and CDR2 is FQNNGV. Trimming removed 4 bases at V and 2 bases at J, with 12 bases between. The CDR3 runs 14 residues. The CDR3: CASSSPAGAYEQYF. In nucleotides, the CDR3 is TGTGCCAGCAGCTCACCGGCCGGAGCCTACGAGCAGTACTTC.

This clone was detected a few times. CDR3 nucleotides: TGTGCCAGCAGTTTTAATGCAGGTCCTTATAGCAATCAGCCCCAGCATTTT. Translation gives CASSFNAGPYSNQPQHF. The V call is TRBV28, the J call TRBJ1-5; D not certain. V lost 3 bases and J lost 0, with 15 bases in between. The CDR3 is 17 amino acids. Germline V lookup: CDR1 MDHEN, CDR2 SYDVKM.

The rearrangement joins TRBV6-1 to TRBJ1-2; D is perhaps TRBD1 (5 bases). The ends were cut back, 3 bases at V and 6 bases at J, with 17 bases in the middle. CDR1 is MNHNS and CDR2 is SASEGT in the germline V gene. CDR3 size: 15 residues. In nucleotides, the CDR3 is TGTGCCAGCAGTGACGGACACGCCACCAGGAATGGCTACACCTTC. Its translation is CASSDGHATRNGYTF.

The J gene is TRBJ2-2, the V gene TRBV7-8; D is possibly TRBD2 (5 bases). V was clipped by 2 bases and J by 3 bases, with 10 bases between them. The germline CDR1 and CDR2 sequences are SGHVS and FQNEAQ. CDR3 size: 15 residues. This chain's CDR3 is CASSLSGSYTGELFF. DNA for the CDR3: TGTGCCAGCAGCTTATCGGGAAGTTACACCGGGGAGCTGTTTTTT.